This paragraph reports one T cell receptor (beta chain). What it binds is unknown. The sample originates from a study of shared clonotypes between healthy human individuals. Measured with immunoSEQ multiplex PCR; TCRdb has only the in-frame clones, and not every one. The sample records 90,000 to 150,000 clones, approximately 70% being singletons. The CDR3 contains 15 residues. Trimming shortened V by 5 bases and J by 1 base, and 14 bases separated the two germline ends. Germline V CDR1 and CDR2: LNHDA, SQIVND (reference sequence). General study results and limits: It was only blood that was sampled, and tissue repertoires likely differ.

The clonotype originates from a woman aged 25 to 39 in good health. The chain is built from TRBV19 and TRBJ1-1, with TRBD1 as a possible D gene (5 bases). Sequenced sample: memory CD8+ T cells sorted from blood. Subset denoted: CD45RO+ cells pooled with CCR7-negative TemRA cells. This CDR3 is CASSVGGHPNTEAFF. CDR3 DNA: TGTGCCAGTAGTGTGGGGGGTCATCCGAACACTGAAGCTTTCTTT.